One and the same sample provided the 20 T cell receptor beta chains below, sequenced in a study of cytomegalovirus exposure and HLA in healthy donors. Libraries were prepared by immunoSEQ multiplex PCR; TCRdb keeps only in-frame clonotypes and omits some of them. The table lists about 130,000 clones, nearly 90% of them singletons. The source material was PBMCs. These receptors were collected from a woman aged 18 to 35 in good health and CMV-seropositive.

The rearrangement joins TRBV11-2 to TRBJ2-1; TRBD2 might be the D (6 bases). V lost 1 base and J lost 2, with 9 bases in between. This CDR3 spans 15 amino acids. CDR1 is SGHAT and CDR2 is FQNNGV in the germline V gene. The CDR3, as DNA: TGTGCCAGCAGCTTAGGAGGCGGGGCCTACAATGAGCAGTTCTTC. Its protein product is CASSLGGGAYNEQFF.

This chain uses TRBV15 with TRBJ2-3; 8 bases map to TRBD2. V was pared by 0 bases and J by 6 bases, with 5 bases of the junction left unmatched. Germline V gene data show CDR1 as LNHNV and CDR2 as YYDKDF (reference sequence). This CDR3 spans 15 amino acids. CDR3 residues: CATSRDGLAVDTQYF. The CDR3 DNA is TGTGCCACCAGCAGAGATGGACTAGCCGTGGATACGCAGTATTTT.

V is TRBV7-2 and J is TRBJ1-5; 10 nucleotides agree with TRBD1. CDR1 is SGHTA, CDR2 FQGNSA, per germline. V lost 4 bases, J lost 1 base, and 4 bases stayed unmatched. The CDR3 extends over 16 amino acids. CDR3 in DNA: TGTGCCAGCAGCTATCGACAGGGGGCCAGCAATCAGCCCCAGCATTTT. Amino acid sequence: CASSYRQGASNQPQHF.

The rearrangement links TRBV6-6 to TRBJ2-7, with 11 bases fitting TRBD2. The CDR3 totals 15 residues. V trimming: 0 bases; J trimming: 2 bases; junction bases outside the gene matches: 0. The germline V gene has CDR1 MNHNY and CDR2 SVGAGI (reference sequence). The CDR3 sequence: CASSYSTSGAYEQYF. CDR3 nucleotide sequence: TGTGCCAGCAGTTACTCGACTAGCGGGGCCTACGAGCAGTACTTC.

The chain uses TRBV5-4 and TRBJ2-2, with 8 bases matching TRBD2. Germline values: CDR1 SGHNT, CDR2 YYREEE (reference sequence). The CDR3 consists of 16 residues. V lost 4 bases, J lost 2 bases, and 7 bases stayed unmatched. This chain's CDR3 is CASSPSGGPNTGELFF. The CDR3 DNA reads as TGTGCCAGCAGCCCCAGCGGGGGACCAAACACCGGGGAGCTGTTTTTT.

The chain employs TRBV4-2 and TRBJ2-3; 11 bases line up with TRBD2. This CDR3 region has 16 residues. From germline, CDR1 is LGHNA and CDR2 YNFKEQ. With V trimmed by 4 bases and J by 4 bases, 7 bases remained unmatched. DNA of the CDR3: TGTGCCAGCAGCCCTATAGCGGGGGGGTTGGCAGATACGCAGTATTTT. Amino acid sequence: CASSPIAGGLADTQYF.

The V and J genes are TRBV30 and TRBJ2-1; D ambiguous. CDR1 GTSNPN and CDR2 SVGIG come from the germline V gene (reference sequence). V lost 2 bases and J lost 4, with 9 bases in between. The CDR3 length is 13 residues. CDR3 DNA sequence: TGTGCCTGGAGTACTGGGCTTTACAATGAGCAGTTCTTC. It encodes CAWSTGLYNEQFF.

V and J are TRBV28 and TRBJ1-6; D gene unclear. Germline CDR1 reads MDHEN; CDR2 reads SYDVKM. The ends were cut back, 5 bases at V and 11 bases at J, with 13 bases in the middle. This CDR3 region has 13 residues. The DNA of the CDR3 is TGTGCCAGCAGTGTTTCTCAGGCGACACCCCTCCACTTT. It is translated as CASSVSQATPLHF.

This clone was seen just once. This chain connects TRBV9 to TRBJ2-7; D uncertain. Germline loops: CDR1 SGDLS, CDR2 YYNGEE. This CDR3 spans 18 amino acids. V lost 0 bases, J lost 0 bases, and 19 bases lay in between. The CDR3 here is CASSVGQAPGSSSYEQYF. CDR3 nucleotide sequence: TGTGCCAGCAGCGTAGGGCAGGCCCCTGGGTCATCCTCCTACGAGCAGTACTTC.

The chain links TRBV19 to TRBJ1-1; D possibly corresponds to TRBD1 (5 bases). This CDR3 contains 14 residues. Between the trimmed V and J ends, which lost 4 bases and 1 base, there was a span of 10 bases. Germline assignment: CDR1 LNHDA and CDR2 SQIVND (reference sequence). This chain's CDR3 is CASSTGMGNTEAFF. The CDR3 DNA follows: TGTGCCAGTAGTACAGGGATGGGGAACACTGAAGCTTTCTTT.

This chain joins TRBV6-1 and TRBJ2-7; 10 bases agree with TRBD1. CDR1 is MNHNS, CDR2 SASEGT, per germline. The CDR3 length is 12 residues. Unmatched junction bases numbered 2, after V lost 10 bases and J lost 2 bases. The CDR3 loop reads CATGTGAYEQYF. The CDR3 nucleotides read TGTGCCACCGGGACAGGGGCCTACGAGCAGTACTTC.

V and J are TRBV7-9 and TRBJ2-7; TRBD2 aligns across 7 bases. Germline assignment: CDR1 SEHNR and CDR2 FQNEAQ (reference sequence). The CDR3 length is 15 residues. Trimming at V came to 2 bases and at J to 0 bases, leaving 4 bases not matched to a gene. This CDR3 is CASSLMGTTSYEQYF. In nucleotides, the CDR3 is TGTGCCAGCAGCTTAATGGGGACTACCTCCTACGAGCAGTACTTC.

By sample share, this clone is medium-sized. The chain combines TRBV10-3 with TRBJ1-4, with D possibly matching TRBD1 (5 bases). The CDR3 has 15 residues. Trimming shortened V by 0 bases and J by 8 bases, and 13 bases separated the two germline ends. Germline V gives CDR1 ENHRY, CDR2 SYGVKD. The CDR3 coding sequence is TGTGCCATCAGTGAGTCGGGCAGGGTAGGCGAAAAACTGTTTTTT. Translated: CAISESGRVGEKLFF.

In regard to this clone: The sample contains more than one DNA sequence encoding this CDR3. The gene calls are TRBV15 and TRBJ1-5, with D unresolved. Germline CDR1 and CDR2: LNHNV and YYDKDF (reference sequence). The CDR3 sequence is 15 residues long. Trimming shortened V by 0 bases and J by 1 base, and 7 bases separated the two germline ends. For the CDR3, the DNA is TGTGCCACCAGCAGAGATCCCGGGAGCAATCAGCCCCAGCATTTT. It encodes CATSRDPGSNQPQHF.

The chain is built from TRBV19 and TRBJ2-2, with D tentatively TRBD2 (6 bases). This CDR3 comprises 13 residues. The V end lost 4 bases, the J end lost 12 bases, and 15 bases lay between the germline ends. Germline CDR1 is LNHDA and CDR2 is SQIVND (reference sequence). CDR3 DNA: TGTGCCAGTAGTAGGCAACTAGCTCCCCAGCTGTTTTTT. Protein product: CASSRQLAPQLFF.

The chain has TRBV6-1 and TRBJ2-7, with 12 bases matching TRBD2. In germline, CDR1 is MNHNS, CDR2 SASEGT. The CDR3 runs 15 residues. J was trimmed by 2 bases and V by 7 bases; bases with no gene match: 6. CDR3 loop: CASTRTSGAPYEQYF. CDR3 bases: TGTGCCAGCACTAGGACTAGCGGGGCCCCCTACGAGCAGTACTTC.

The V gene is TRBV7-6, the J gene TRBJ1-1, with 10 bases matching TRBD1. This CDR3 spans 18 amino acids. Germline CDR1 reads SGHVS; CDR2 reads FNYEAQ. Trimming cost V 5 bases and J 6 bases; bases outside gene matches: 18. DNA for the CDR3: TGTGCCAGCAGCCCGACCCCACCGGGACAGGGGTTTGGCGCTGAAGCTTTCTTT. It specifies CASSPTPPGQGFGAEAFF.

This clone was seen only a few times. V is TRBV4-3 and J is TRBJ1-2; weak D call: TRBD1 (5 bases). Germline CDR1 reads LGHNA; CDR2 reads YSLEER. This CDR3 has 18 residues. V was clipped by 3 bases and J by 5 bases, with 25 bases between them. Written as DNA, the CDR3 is TGCGCCAGCAGCCAGGAAACAGGTGACCAACGCCGCCGATATGGCTACACCTTC. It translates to CASSQETGDQRRRYGYTF.

CDR3 region: CASSFHSGGRPNTGELFF. In nucleotides, the CDR3 is TGTGCCAGCAGCTTCCACTCGGGGGGCAGGCCGAACACCGGGGAGCTGTTTTTT. The chain employs TRBV7-6 and TRBJ2-2, with a possible D match to TRBD2 (7 bases). Per the germline V gene, CDR1 is SGHVS and CDR2 is FNYEAQ. Trimming pared 3 bases from V and 0 bases from J, leaving 17 bases between. The CDR3 has 18 amino acids.

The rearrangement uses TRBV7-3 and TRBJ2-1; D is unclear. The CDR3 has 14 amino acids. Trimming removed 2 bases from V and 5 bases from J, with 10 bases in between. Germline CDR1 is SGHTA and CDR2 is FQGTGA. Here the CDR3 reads CASSLSPRDNEQFF. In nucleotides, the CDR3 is TGTGCCAGCAGCTTATCCCCTAGAGACAATGAGCAGTTCTTC.